These 13 T cell receptor beta chains share one sample of origin, sequenced in a study of CD8+ T cells in alopecia areata. Treatment defined: oral pan-JAK inhibitor, 5-10 mg twice daily. The study team obtained lesional scalp punch biopsies and peripheral blood from alopecia areata patients. TCR sequencing used cDNA made by reverse transcription of extracted RNA. Clones were sequenced by immunoSEQ multiplex PCR, and TCRdb holds only the in-frame ones, with some missing. This table has 15,000 to 20,000 clones, 50% to 60% appearing once. The sample in question was skin, obtained at week 4, from a patient treated with tofacitinib. Receptors originate from a human donor with alopecia areata.

The chain uses TRBV27 and TRBJ2-7; D possibly corresponds to TRBD2 (5 bases). Germline V CDR1 and CDR2: MNHEY, SMNVEV (reference sequence). Trimming stripped 6 bases from V and 4 bases from J, with 19 bases between. The CDR3 has 15 amino acids. The CDR3 nucleotides are TGTGCCAGCAGCGAAGAGAGGGTGAGGCGTTACGAGCAGTACTTC. Amino acids: CASSEERVRRYEQYF.

The gene calls are TRBV29-1 and TRBJ1-1; D remains ambiguous. The CDR3 loop spans 12 amino acids. Germline CDR1 is SQVTM and CDR2 is ANQGSEA. The V end lost 7 bases, the J end lost 4 bases, and 13 bases lay between the germline ends. DNA for the CDR3: TGCAGCGCAGACTCCCTGCGCACTGAAGCTTTCTTT. Its translation: CSADSLRTEAFF.

The chain is built from TRBV7-9 and TRBJ2-7; D might be TRBD1 or TRBD2, each matching 5 bases. Germline-derived CDR1 and CDR2 are SEHNR and FQNEAQ (reference sequence). Deletions cut 4 bases from V and 1 base from J, with 17 bases between. The CDR3 runs to 16 residues. The CDR3 reads CASSSAWGRNSYEQYF. In DNA form, the CDR3 reads TGTGCCAGCAGCTCCGCCTGGGGACGGAATTCCTACGAGCAGTACTTC.

This clone was found once. The chain is built from TRBV27 and TRBJ2-7, with 7 bases that match TRBD2. In germline, CDR1 is MNHEY, CDR2 SMNVEV (reference sequence). V dropped 8 bases and J dropped 1; count of bases not matched to a gene: 14. This CDR3 contains 16 residues. The CDR3 here is CASGARPGEGSYEQYF. The CDR3 nucleotides are TGTGCCAGCGGCGCCCGGCCGGGGGAGGGGTCCTACGAGCAGTACTTC.

Only one count was recorded for this clone. The V call is TRBV30, the J call TRBJ1-3, with D possibly being TRBD1 (5 bases). The CDR3 contains 14 residues. CDR1 and CDR2 from the germline V gene are GTSNPN and SVGIG (reference sequence). The germline V and J ends were trimmed by 5 bases and 1 base, with 12 bases remaining between them. This CDR3 is CAWGTEGSGNTIYF. The CDR3 bases are TGTGCCTGGGGGACCGAGGGGTCTGGAAACACCATATATTTT.

The CDR3 DNA follows: TGTGCCAGCAGCCCGGACTACAATGAGCAGTTCTTC. Protein sequence: CASSPDYNEQFF. The rearrangement links TRBV25-1 to TRBJ2-1, with D hard to call. CDR3 length: 12 residues. Trimming cost V 6 bases and J 3 bases, with 6 bases left between them. CDR1 and CDR2 from the germline V gene are MGHDK and SYGVNS.

The chain is built from TRBV4-2 and TRBJ2-3; 16 nucleotides match TRBD2. The CDR3 spans 18 residues. The germline V gene encodes CDR1 LGHNA and CDR2 YNFKEQ. V dropped 3 bases and J dropped 0; count of bases not matched to a gene: 3. CDR3 in amino acids: CASSQGLAGGPSTDTQYF. For the CDR3, the DNA is TGTGCCAGCAGCCAGGGACTAGCGGGGGGGCCTAGCACAGATACGCAGTATTTT.

The genes are TRBV7-2 and TRBJ1-1, with a tentative D call TRBD1 (5 bases). Trimming stripped 2 bases from V and 4 bases from J, with 11 bases between. Germline V gene sequence: CDR1 SGHTA, CDR2 FQGNSA. This CDR3 region has 14 residues. The chain's CDR3 is CASSLQGWGTEAFF. In DNA form, the CDR3 reads TGTGCCAGCAGCTTACAGGGCTGGGGCACTGAAGCTTTCTTT.

V and J are TRBV15 and TRBJ1-1; D gene unclear. The length of the CDR3 is 14 residues. Germline V lookup: CDR1 LNHNV, CDR2 YYDKDF (reference sequence). V was pared by 3 bases and J by 1 base, with 9 bases between. The CDR3 region has the DNA TGTGCCACCAGCAGGAGGGAACCGAACACTGAAGCTTTCTTT. Protein: CATSRREPNTEAFF.

This clone was seen just once. This CDR3 is also generated by other DNA sequences in the sample. The chain employs TRBV5-1 and TRBJ2-6; TRBD1 aligns across 9 bases. The germline CDR1 and CDR2 sequences are SGHRS and YFSETQ. V trimming: 5 bases; J trimming: 1 base; junction bases outside the gene matches: 4. The CDR3 totals 16 residues. The CDR3 DNA reads as TGCGCCAGCAGTGGGGACAGGGTTTCTGGGGCCAACGTCCTGACTTTC. It translates to CASSGDRVSGANVLTF.

This clone was counted once. The V and J genes are TRBV14 and TRBJ1-5; perhaps TRBD1 as D (5 bases). This CDR3 contains 23 residues. Per germline, CDR1 SGHDN and CDR2 FVKESK. The V gene lost 1 base and the J gene lost 2 bases, with 33 bases spanning the gap. The CDR3, as DNA: TGTGCCAGCAGCCAAGGGCGGGAGGGCAGGGCCAGGATTCAGCTATGGCGCAATCAGCCCCAGCATTTT. This gives the protein CASSQGREGRARIQLWRNQPQHF. Looking up the rest from reference TRBV14 and TRBJ1-5 gives the full variable domain: EAGVTQFPSHSVIEKGQTVTLRCDPISGHDNLYWYRRVMGKEIKFLLHFVKESKQDESGMPNNRFLAERTGGTYSTLKVQPAELEDSGVYFCASSQGREGRARIQLWRNQPQHFGDGTRLSIL.

V is TRBV7-9 and J is TRBJ1-2; D is undetermined. The ends were cut back, 0 bases at V and 2 bases at J, with 16 bases in the middle. The CDR3 is 17 residues long. Germline CDR1 SEHNR, CDR2 FQNEAQ (reference sequence). The CDR3 sequence is CASSLAVEAGSNYGYTF. CDR3 nucleotides: TGTGCCAGCAGCTTAGCGGTTGAGGCAGGTTCGAACTATGGCTACACCTTC.

The gene calls are TRBV28 and TRBJ1-6; 8 nucleotides line up with TRBD1. Germline V gene data show CDR1 as MDHEN and CDR2 as SYDVKM. This CDR3 comprises 15 residues. Trimming removed 4 bases from V and 10 bases from J; junction bases left unmatched: 9. In DNA, the CDR3 is TGTGCCAGCAGTTCCCCCGGACAGGGTCGATCACCCCTCCACTTT. This sequence encodes CASSSPGQGRSPLHF.